Presented here are 24 T cell receptor beta chains from one specimen sequenced in a study of early T cells in non-severe SARS-CoV-2 infection. TCRdb passed the 5' RACE reads through MiXCR, listing each CDR3 protein once. Here the sample spans some 49,000 distinct CDR3 sequences, less than 4.5% being singletons. The sequenced sample consisted of whole blood. Source of these receptors: an adult who was a healthcare worker with PCR-confirmed SARS-CoV-2 infection or an uninfected control (not recorded which).

With regard to this clonotype: This may be a read error: a much more frequent sequence differs by one nucleotide. The rearrangement uses TRBV7-7 and TRBJ2-3; maybe TRBD1 (6 bases). Between the trimmed V and J ends, which lost 5 bases and 5 bases, there was a span of 11 bases. The CDR3 extends over 13 amino acids. Germline values: CDR1 SSHAT, CDR2 FNYEAQ (reference sequence). In DNA, the CDR3 is TGTGCCAGCAGCCCTAACAGGGTAGATACGCAGTATTTT. As protein: CASSPNRVDTQYF.

There are many counts of this clonotype. The CDR3 here is CASSPTGEVQPQHF. The CDR3 nucleotides are TGTGCCAGCAGTCCTACAGGGGAGGTTCAGCCCCAGCATTTT. The chain has TRBV12-3 or TRBV12-4 and TRBJ1-5; 7 bases match TRBD1. The CDR3 consists of 14 residues. Trimming removed 5 bases from V and 6 bases from J; junction bases left unmatched: 7.

This clonotype was recorded at least ten times. The rearrangement links TRBV7-8 to TRBJ2-7, with 7 bases fitting TRBD1. Germline V gives CDR1 SGHVS, CDR2 FQNEAQ. This CDR3 has 12 residues. V was clipped by 4 bases and J by 6 bases; unmatched bases: 3. CDR3 DNA sequence: TGTGCCAGCAGCTCTTACAGGGGCGAGCAGTACTTC. Translated, it gives CASSSYRGEQYF.

This clonotype was picked up many times. This rearrangement joins TRBV19 to TRBJ2-1; D is ambiguous. CDR1 LNHDA and CDR2 SQIVND come from the germline V gene (reference sequence). CDR3 size: 14 residues. V dropped 0 bases and J dropped 4 bases, with 7 bases sitting between them. CDR3: CASSIDSSYNEQFF. The CDR3, as DNA: TGTGCCAGTAGTATAGATTCGAGTTACAATGAGCAGTTCTTC.

This clonotype was seen repeatedly, ten times or more. The genes are TRBV10-2 and TRBJ2-4; D is unresolved. V shed 2 bases and J shed 0 bases, with 2 bases lying between them. The V gene's germline CDR1 is WSHSY and CDR2 SAAADI. CDR3 length equals 13 residues. CDR3: CASSEPAKNIQYF. The CDR3, as DNA: TGCGCCAGCAGTGAGCCAGCCAAAAACATTCAGTACTTC.

In its sample, this clonotype was seen many times. This chain uses TRBV6-2 or TRBV6-3 with TRBJ1-1; perhaps TRBD1 as D (5 bases). CDR1 MNHEY and CDR2 SVGEGT come from the germline V gene. CDR3 length: 16 amino acids. Trimming took off 4 bases at V and 2 bases at J, with 17 bases between the two ends. The CDR3 region is CASSSTPGRVNTEAFF. In DNA form, the CDR3 reads TGTGCCAGCAGTTCTACTCCGGGACGGGTAAACACTGAAGCTTTCTTT.

The sample holds many counts of this clonotype. The junction and the germline gene differ at one end; a read error may be behind it. V usage is TRBV6-1 and J usage is TRBJ1-1; a weak D match, TRBD1 (5 bases). Germline-derived CDR1 and CDR2 are MNHNS and SASEGT. The CDR3 is 8 residues long. The chain's CDR3 is CASSNGGF. The CDR3 nucleotides read TGTGCCAGCAGTAATGGGGGTTTC.

This clonotype came up a few times. The chain carries TRBV5-1 and TRBJ1-1; D might be TRBD1 (6 bases). The CDR3 contains 18 residues. V gave up 4 bases and J gave up 1 base, with 23 bases separating them. The germline V gene has CDR1 SGHRS and CDR2 YFSETQ. The CDR3 spells CASSDLPGQTRGNTEAFF. CDR3 bases: TGCGCCAGCAGCGACTTACCGGGACAAACGAGGGGGAACACTGAAGCTTTCTTT. Based on the CDR3 plus reference TRBV5-1 and TRBJ1-1, the full variable domain is KAGVTQTPRYLIKTRGQQVTLSCSPISGHRSVSWYQQTPGQGLQFLFEYFSETQRNKGNFPGRFSGRQFSNSRSEMNVSTLELGDSALYLCASSDLPGQTRGNTEAFFGQGTRLTVV.

This clonotype occurred many times. Here the CDR3 reads CAWSSGLYNEQFF. CDR3 sequence (DNA): TGTGCCTGGAGTTCAGGACTCTACAATGAGCAGTTCTTC. The rearrangement joins TRBV30 to TRBJ2-1; the D gene is possibly TRBD2 (5 bases). The length of the CDR3 is 13 residues. Trimming shortened V by 2 bases and J by 3 bases, and 8 bases separated the two germline ends. The V gene's germline CDR1 is GTSNPN and CDR2 SVGIG (reference sequence).

This clonotype was seen many times. The chain recombines TRBV19 with TRBJ2-7, with 8 bases aligning to TRBD1. From germline, CDR1 is LNHDA and CDR2 SQIVND (reference sequence). Unmatched junction bases numbered 15, after V lost 10 bases and J lost 7 bases. The CDR3 spans 14 residues. The CDR3 DNA reads TGTGCCACGCAACCGGACAGGGCCGGTCCAGAGCAGTACTTC. Its protein product is CATQPDRAGPEQYF.

This clonotype was seen many times. The chain recombines TRBV6-1 with TRBJ1-2; D is ambiguous. This CDR3 has 16 amino acids. Trimming pared 1 base from V and 4 bases from J, leaving 16 bases between. Germline V gives CDR1 MNHNS, CDR2 SASEGT. The CDR3 here is CASSEGFSRGFYGYTF. DNA of the CDR3: TGTGCCAGCAGTGAAGGGTTTTCCCGGGGATTCTATGGCTACACCTTC.

This clonotype came up many times. The rearrangement uses TRBV20-1 and TRBJ2-7, with 7 bases lining up with TRBD2. V was pared by 5 bases and J by 0 bases, with 4 bases of the junction left unmatched. The CDR3 spans 13 residues. In germline, CDR1 is DFQATT, CDR2 SNEGSKA (reference sequence). The CDR3 DNA reads as TGCAGTGCTGACGGGGGGAGCTCCTACGAGCAGTACTTC. Translating gives CSADGGSSYEQYF.

There are many counts of this clonotype. This chain links TRBV12-3 or TRBV12-4 with TRBJ1-5; TRBD1 might be the D (6 bases). Between the trimmed V and J ends, which lost 4 bases and 0 bases, there was a span of 13 bases. The CDR3 runs 16 residues. CDR3 sequence reads: CASSSVGGLSNQPQHF. Written as DNA, the CDR3 is TGTGCCAGCAGTTCAGTCGGGGGGCTTAGCAATCAGCCCCAGCATTTT.

This clonotype appeared many times. J is TRBJ2-4 and V is TRBV6-5, with unresolved D. Germline CDR1 and CDR2: MNHEY and SVGAGI. This CDR3 comprises 12 residues. Trimming stripped 4 bases from V and 6 bases from J, with 7 bases between. The CDR3 region is CASSSPANIQYF. DNA of the CDR3: TGTGCCAGCAGTTCCCCGGCAAACATTCAGTACTTC.

This sequence joins TRBV6-5 and TRBJ2-7, with D hard to call. Deletions cut 2 bases from V and 3 bases from J, with 8 bases between. CDR1 is MNHEY and CDR2 is SVGAGI in the germline V gene. The CDR3 length is 13 residues. This CDR3 reads CASSYRVHYEQYF. CDR3 nucleotides: TGTGCCAGCAGTTACCGGGTTCACTACGAGCAGTACTTC.

This clonotype was observed many times. The chain links TRBV20-1 to TRBJ1-5, with 8 bases lining up with TRBD1. From germline, CDR1 is DFQATT and CDR2 SNEGSKA (reference sequence). Germline trimming cut 3 bases from V and 7 bases from J; bases unmatched to any gene: 5. The CDR3 spans 13 residues. The CDR3 protein is CSARGQGAQPQHF. The CDR3 nucleotides are TGCAGTGCTAGGGGGCAGGGGGCACAGCCCCAGCATTTT.

V and J are TRBV3-1 and TRBJ2-2, with TRBD2 as a possible D gene (5 bases). V was cut by 1 base and J by 6 bases, with 9 bases left in between. The CDR3 runs 14 residues. Germline CDR1 LGHDT, CDR2 YNNKEL (reference sequence). The CDR3 DNA reads as TGTGCCAGCAGCCAAGTCGAGGGTCCCGGGGAGCTGTTTTTT. This encodes CASSQVEGPGELFF.

The table lists this clonotype with many counts. The chain combines TRBV7-2 with TRBJ1-6; 7 nucleotides line up with TRBD1. CDR3 length: 14 amino acids. V gave up 2 bases and J gave up 7 bases; unmatched junction bases: 2. The germline gives CDR1 SGHTA, CDR2 FQGNSA. This chain's CDR3 is CASSLKGQNSPLHF. The CDR3, as DNA: TGTGCCAGCAGCTTAAAGGGACAGAATTCACCCCTCCACTTT.

The chain joins TRBV6-2 or TRBV6-3 to TRBJ2-1; 9 bases fit TRBD2. Germline assignment: CDR1 MNHEY and CDR2 SVGEGT. The CDR3 is made up of 16 amino acids. The V segment lost 5 bases and the J segment 5 bases; nucleotides outside the gene matches: 10. CDR3 sequence (DNA): TGTGCCAGCAGTCCGTACCTAGCGGGACGAGACAATGAGCAGTTCTTC. Protein sequence: CASSPYLAGRDNEQFF.

With regard to this clonotype: One junction end does not reproduce the germline sequence, and a read error may be involved. This CDR3 is CVSSHQVMGNTGELFF. CDR3 DNA: TGTGTCAGCAGCCATCAGGTGATGGGGAATACCGGGGAGCTGTTTTTT. The V call is TRBV28, the J call TRBJ2-2; D gene unclear. The CDR3 runs to 16 residues. The V gene's germline CDR1 is MDHEN and CDR2 SYDVKM.

This clonotype was observed at least ten times. CDR3 protein: CASSPIKGGTKAYEQYF. In DNA form, the CDR3 reads TGCGCCAGCAGTCCTATCAAGGGGGGGACAAAAGCCTACGAGCAGTACTTC. The chain carries TRBV4-1 and TRBJ2-7; D perhaps matches TRBD2 (7 bases). This CDR3 has 17 amino acids. Germline V gene sequence: CDR1 MGHRA, CDR2 YSYEKL. Between the trimmed V and J ends, which lost 6 bases and 2 bases, there was a span of 23 bases.

This clonotype came up many times. The gene calls are TRBV11-2 and TRBJ2-1; 9 nucleotides align to TRBD1. Per germline, CDR1 SGHAT and CDR2 FQNNGV. This CDR3 spans 16 amino acids. Trimming removed 5 bases from V and 4 bases from J; junction bases left unmatched: 9. The CDR3 nucleotides read TGTGCCAGCAGCCCTCCGGGGGACAGGGTATACAATGAGCAGTTCTTC. As protein: CASSPPGDRVYNEQFF.

This clonotype was seen repeatedly, ten times or more. This chain links TRBV9 with TRBJ2-2, with a possible D match to TRBD2 (5 bases). V was shortened by 1 base and J by 4 bases, with 17 bases between the two germline ends. The germline V gene encodes CDR1 SGDLS and CDR2 YYNGEE. The CDR3 contains 17 residues. This CDR3 reads CASSVSSRASTTGELFF. The CDR3 nucleotides are TGTGCCAGCAGCGTATCTTCGAGGGCTAGCACCACCGGGGAGCTGTTTTTT. Filled out from reference TRBV9 and TRBJ2-2, the complete variable domain reads DSGVTQTPKHLITATGQRVTLRCSPRSGDLSVYWYQQSLDQGLQFLIQYYNGEERAKGNILERFSAQQFPDLHSELNLSSLELGDSALYFCASSVSSRASTTGELFFGEGSRLTVL.

The sample holds many counts of this clonotype. V gene TRBV7-9 combines with J gene TRBJ2-3; D is unresolved. The CDR3 sequence is 15 residues long. The V end was cut by 1 base, the J end by 2 bases, with 10 bases between. From germline, CDR1 is SEHNR and CDR2 FQNEAQ (reference sequence). The CDR3 spells CASSLEGRPTDTQYF. The CDR3 nucleotides are TGTGCCAGCAGCTTAGAGGGCAGACCCACAGATACGCAGTATTTT. Looking up the rest from reference TRBV7-9 and TRBJ2-3 gives the full variable domain: DTGVSQNPRHKITKRGQNVTFRCDPISEHNRLYWYRQTLGQGPEFLTYFQNEAQLEKSRLLSDRFSAERPKGSFSTLEIQRTEQGDSAMYLCASSLEGRPTDTQYFGPGTRLTVL.